The 16 T cell receptor beta chains given below trace back to one sample, sequenced in a study of spatial heterogeneity in lung cancer (dated by TCRdb to about 2019). General study outcomes and caveats: The tumor nonsynonymous mutation count correlated with the number of expanded intratumoral alpha and beta TCRs.

Reading the label with the study, this specimen's time point is: sample taken at primary tumor resection. Their antigens are not known. Receptor libraries were prepared by 5' RACE. The data were produced on a NextSeq 500. Using fastp trimming at Q25 and MiXCR clonotype assembly, TCRdb reanalyzed the public sequencing data and kept in-frame beta chains. Each entry is one CDR3 protein sequence, shown with its most common DNA and genes. The sample table holds approximately 9,600 distinct CDR3 sequences, of which approximately 12% were seen once. The leading ten clones occupy about 10% of the sample. The sample here was lung tumor tissue, taken at surgery. These receptor sequences come from a male donor with early-stage non-small cell lung cancer.

This clonotype has a count of ten or more. This beta chain appears as a stray read in a library generated for alpha chains; its size is not informative. The gene calls are TRBV27 and TRBJ2-1; TRBD1 matches 8 bases. J was trimmed by 3 bases and V by 7 bases; bases with no gene match: 5. The germline CDR1 and CDR2 sequences are MNHEY and SMNVEV (reference sequence). The length of the CDR3 is 14 residues. The CDR3 sequence: CASKTGTGYNEQFF. The DNA of the CDR3 is TGTGCCAGCAAAACCGGGACAGGCTACAATGAGCAGTTCTTC.

At least ten counts were recorded for this clonotype. A library prepared for alpha chains yielded this beta chain as an off-target read; its size is of little meaning. The chain uses TRBV11-2 and TRBJ1-1; D call uncertain. Trimming removed 1 base at V and 5 bases at J, with 11 bases between. The germline gives CDR1 SGHAT, CDR2 FQNNGV. This CDR3 contains 14 residues. CDR3 DNA sequence: TGTGCCAGCAGCTTAGGGCAGGATGGAACTGAAGCTTTCTTT. Translated, it gives CASSLGQDGTEAFF.

This clonotype was picked up a small number of times. The library was built for alpha chains, so this beta chain is an off-target read and its size means little. The chain combines TRBV7-2 with TRBJ1-5; tentative D call: TRBD1 (6 bases). V lost 0 bases to trimming and J lost 3 bases, with 12 bases between them. This CDR3 has 16 amino acids. Germline CDR1 and CDR2: SGHTA and FQGNSA. CDR3 nucleotide sequence: TGTGCCAGCAGCTTAGCAGACAGGATCTACAATCAGCCCCAGCATTTT. Its translation: CASSLADRIYNQPQHF. The complete variable domain, with remaining parts taken from reference TRBV7-2 and TRBJ1-5, reads GAGVSQSPSNKVTEKGKDVELRCDPISGHTALYWYRQSLGQGLEFLIYFQGNSAPDKSGLPSDRFSAERTGGSVSTLTIQRTQQEDSAVYLCASSLADRIYNQPQHFGDGTRLSIL.

By its share, this clonotype is medium-sized. With the library built for alpha chains, this beta chain is off target and its frequency is not meaningful. The J gene is TRBJ2-1, the V gene TRBV12-3 or TRBV12-4; no firm D call. The CDR3 is made up of 11 amino acids. Trimming took 4 bases from V and 6 from J, leaving 4 bases between them. The CDR3, as DNA: TGTGCCAGCAGTTACAGCAATGAGCAGTTCTTC. This sequence encodes CASSYSNEQFF.

In its sample, this clonotype ranks as medium-sized (0.01 to 0.1%). Because this beta chain is a stray read in a library intended to capture alpha chains, its abundance should not be given much weight. The chain joins TRBV20-1 to TRBJ1-1; D unresolved. V was cut by 3 bases and J by 10 bases, with 15 bases left in between. The CDR3 is 12 amino acids. Germline V gives CDR1 DFQATT, CDR2 SNEGSKA (reference sequence). CDR3 in DNA: TGCAGTGCTAGGGAGTCGGAGGTCGGAGCTTTCTTT. Its protein product is CSARESEVGAFF.

This clonotype appeared many times. This beta chain represents an off-target read in a library built for alpha chains; its size is of limited meaning. The rearrangement links TRBV12-3 or TRBV12-4 to TRBJ2-2, with D unresolved. V lost 4 bases, J lost 0 bases, and 9 bases lay in between. The CDR3 contains 15 residues. The CDR3 spells CASSSRLPNTGELFF. In DNA, the CDR3 is TGTGCCAGCAGTTCTCGGTTGCCGAACACCGGGGAGCTGTTTTTT.

On this clonotype: Within a library made for alpha chains, this beta chain is off target, and its count is uninformative. The V and J genes are TRBV29-1 and TRBJ2-1, with 8 bases identical to TRBD2. The CDR3 consists of 17 residues. Per the germline V gene, CDR1 is SQVTM and CDR2 is ANQGSEA. With 4 bases clipped from V and 3 bases from J, the junction kept 14 bases outside the gene matches. CDR3 bases: TGCAGCGTTGTCGGGGGAGTCGGGAGGGCAGGCTACAATGAGCAGTTCTTC. Translation: CSVVGGVGRAGYNEQFF.

This clonotype is deemed medium-sized. As an off-target read in a library built for alpha chains, this beta chain has a frequency of little significance. The V and J genes are TRBV5-1 and TRBJ2-1; a weak D match, TRBD2 (5 bases). The V end lost 5 bases, the J end lost 2 bases, and 14 bases lay between the germline ends. This CDR3 has 15 residues. Germline-derived CDR1 and CDR2 are SGHRS and YFSETQ. For the CDR3, the DNA is TGCGCCAGCAGGATCGTCCCCGGGGCCTACAATGAGCAGTTCTTC. Translating it yields CASRIVPGAYNEQFF.

By frequency in the sample, this clonotype is medium-sized. This beta chain lies outside the target of a library built for alpha chains; its clone size means little. The J gene is TRBJ1-1, the V gene TRBV7-9; D perhaps matches TRBD1 (6 bases). Trimming stripped 0 bases from V and 0 bases from J, with 8 bases between. Germline V lookup: CDR1 SEHNR, CDR2 FQNEAQ (reference sequence). The CDR3 extends over 15 amino acids. The CDR3 nucleotides read TGTGCCAGCAGCTTAGCCGACAGGATGAACACTGAAGCTTTCTTT. Protein sequence: CASSLADRMNTEAFF.

This clonotype was counted ten times or more. This beta chain slipped into a library made for alpha chains as a stray read, so its size is not meaningful. The gene calls are TRBV27 and TRBJ1-6; the D gene is possibly TRBD1 (5 bases). Germline CDR1 MNHEY, CDR2 SMNVEV (reference sequence). Trimming took off 1 base at V and 5 bases at J, with 6 bases between the two ends. CDR3 size: 14 residues. The CDR3, as DNA: TGTGCCAGCAGTTTATTGGACAATAATTCACCCCTCCACTTT. Its translation: CASSLLDNNSPLHF.

This clonotype was observed many times. Being off target in a library aimed at alpha chains, this beta chain has a size of little meaning. The chain employs TRBV20-1 and TRBJ2-3; 12 bases fit TRBD2. Germline V CDR1 and CDR2: DFQATT, SNEGSKA (reference sequence). The CDR3 is 13 amino acids. The trim removed 3 bases at V and 7 bases at J, leaving 2 bases unmatched. Written as DNA, the CDR3 is TGCAGTGCTAGGACTAGCGGGAGATATACGCAGTATTTT. Protein: CSARTSGRYTQYF.

In its sample, this clonotype ranks as medium-sized. In a library made to pick up alpha chains, this beta chain is a stray read with a size that means little. As DNA, the CDR3 is TGTGCCAGCAGCTCGCGCACAGATACGCAGTATTTT. It codes for CASSSRTDTQYF. This chain connects TRBV5-4 to TRBJ2-3; D is undetermined. Germline assignment: CDR1 SGHNT and CDR2 YYREEE (reference sequence). V gave up 3 bases and J gave up 1 base, with 3 bases separating them. CDR3 length equals 12 residues.

This clonotype was recorded at least ten times. Because this beta chain is a stray read in a library intended to capture alpha chains, its abundance should not be given much weight. The chain has TRBV12-3 or TRBV12-4 and TRBJ1-3, with TRBD1 matching over 12 bases. The CDR3 is made up of 16 amino acids. V lost 2 bases and J lost 8; bases outside the gene matches: 7. In nucleotides, the CDR3 is TGTGCCAGCAGTTTACTGGGACAGGGGGCAGGCGACACCATATATTTT. Translation gives CASSLLGQGAGDTIYF.

This clonotype came up many times. For a library built for alpha chains, this beta chain is a stray read; little rests on its size. The gene calls are TRBV28 and TRBJ1-1; 10 bases line up with TRBD1. The CDR3 is made up of 14 amino acids. With V trimmed by 4 bases and J by 7 bases, 6 bases remained unmatched. The germline V gene has CDR1 MDHEN and CDR2 SYDVKM. The CDR3 spells CASSSYGTGVEAFF. CDR3 bases: TGTGCCAGCAGTTCGTACGGGACAGGGGTTGAAGCTTTCTTT. Using reference TRBV28 and TRBJ1-1 for the parts outside the CDR3, the full variable domain is DVKVTQSSRYLVKRTGEKVFLECVQDMDHENMFWYRQDPGLGLRLIYFSYDVKMKEKGDIPEGYSVSREKKERFSLILESASTNQTSMYLCASSSYGTGVEAFFGQGTRLTVV.

The sample holds a few counts of this clonotype. Within a library made for alpha chains, this beta chain is off target, and its count is uninformative. The chain uses TRBV14 and TRBJ2-1; no clear D. The V and J ends lost 0 bases and 7 bases respectively, with 7 bases between them. Germline V CDR1 and CDR2: SGHDN, FVKESK. CDR3 length: 13 residues. Here the CDR3 reads CASSQDSKNEQFF. In DNA form, the CDR3 reads TGTGCCAGCAGCCAAGATTCGAAAAATGAGCAGTTCTTC.

This clonotype has ten or more counts. Since it is a stray read in a library aimed at alpha chains, this beta chain has a size that is not meaningful. This rearrangement joins TRBV4-3 to TRBJ2-1; 8 bases match TRBD2. Germline loops: CDR1 LGHNA, CDR2 YSLEER. The CDR3 is 16 residues long. J lost 1 base, V lost 4 bases, and 6 bases had no gene match. In nucleotides, the CDR3 is TGCGCCAGCAGCCGCTCGGGCGGGAGGTCCTACAATGAGCAGTTCTTC. This translates into CASSRSGGRSYNEQFF.